These 2 T cell receptor beta chains were sequenced from one sample in a study of T cell responses to AZD1222 COVID-19 vaccine. Data came from immunoSEQ multiplex PCR; TCRdb stores just in-frame clones and leaves some out. The sample includes some 140,000 clones, 90% to 95% of them seen just once. The sequences come from peripheral blood, collected 28 days after the second AZD1222 dose. The receptors stem from an adult who received the AZD1222 COVID-19 vaccine.

This sequence joins TRBV6-2 or TRBV6-3 and TRBJ2-1; 11 bases line up with TRBD1. The CDR3 covers 16 residues. Per germline, CDR1 MNHEY and CDR2 SVGEGT. The V and J ends lost 5 bases and 3 bases, in that order; junction bases with no gene match: 6. In nucleotides, the CDR3 is TGTGCCAGCAGTCGGGCCGGGACAGGGGGCTACAATGAGCAGTTCTTC. Its translation: CASSRAGTGGYNEQFF.

The chain employs TRBV4-3 and TRBJ1-1, with D possibly being TRBD1 (6 bases). The V gene's germline CDR1 is LGHNA and CDR2 YSLEER. This CDR3 comprises 16 residues. V was clipped by 0 bases and J by 1 base, with 12 bases between them. DNA of the CDR3: TGCGCCAGCAGCCAAGATATAAACAGGGCGAACACTGAAGCTTTCTTT. Its translation is CASSQDINRANTEAFF.